The source of this T cell receptor beta chain is a study of T cell responses to AZD1222 COVID-19 vaccine. TCRdb's table, derived via immunoSEQ multiplex PCR, lists solely in-frame clones and lacks some. The data hold fewer than 90,000 clones, with around 84% observed a single time. Pooled in the analysis were second doses at about 4 or about 12 weeks. In its sample, this clone was seen once. CDR1 and CDR2 from the germline V gene are SGHRS and YFSETQ. The CDR3 totals 14 residues. V was cut by 4 bases and J by 2 bases, with 10 bases left in between. This chain connects TRBV5-1 to TRBJ2-1; tentative D call: TRBD1 (6 bases). The sequencing here drew on peripheral blood, taken 28 days after the second AZD1222 dose. This clonotype was obtained from an adult who received the AZD1222 COVID-19 vaccine. The CDR3 is CASSLGQTYNEQFF. The DNA of the CDR3 is TGCGCCAGCAGCCTCGGACAGACCTACAATGAGCAGTTCTTC.